The 2 T cell receptor beta chains reported below all come from one sample, sequenced in a study of blood T cell repertoires in COVID-19. TCRdb's table, derived via immunoSEQ multiplex PCR, lists solely in-frame clones and lacks some. This sample has about 270,000 clones; about 87% occur once, and the top ten carry 2% to 2.5%. The sample was peripheral blood. The receptors shown here come from a woman in her 50s with acute or convalescent COVID-19.

This chain connects TRBV19 to TRBJ1-4, with D hard to call. CDR1 LNHDA and CDR2 SQIVND come from the germline V gene (reference sequence). The length of the CDR3 is 14 residues. Deletions cut 3 bases from V and 4 bases from J, with 9 bases between. The CDR3, as DNA: TGTGCCAGTAGTATCCAGTCAGTTAATGAAAAACTGTTTTTT. Translated: CASSIQSVNEKLFF.

This rearrangement joins TRBV5-1 to TRBJ2-7; D may be TRBD1 (6 bases). The CDR3 is 14 residues long. V was trimmed by 7 bases and J by 1 base, leaving 15 bases between them. The germline V gene has CDR1 SGHRS and CDR2 YFSETQ. The CDR3 coding sequence is TGCGCCAGCGCCGAACAGGGAAATTCCTACGAGCAGTACTTC. It yields the protein CASAEQGNSYEQYF.